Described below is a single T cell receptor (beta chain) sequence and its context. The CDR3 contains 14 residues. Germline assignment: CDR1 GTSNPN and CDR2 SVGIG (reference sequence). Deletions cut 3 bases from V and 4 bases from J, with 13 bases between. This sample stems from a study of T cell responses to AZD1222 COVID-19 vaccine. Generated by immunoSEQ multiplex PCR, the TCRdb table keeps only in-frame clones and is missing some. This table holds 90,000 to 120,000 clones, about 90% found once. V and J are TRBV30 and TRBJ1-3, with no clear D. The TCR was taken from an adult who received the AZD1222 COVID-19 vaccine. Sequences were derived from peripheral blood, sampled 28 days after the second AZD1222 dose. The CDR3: CAWRFGELGNTIYF. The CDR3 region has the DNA TGTGCCTGGAGATTTGGGGAGTTGGGAAACACCATATATTTT. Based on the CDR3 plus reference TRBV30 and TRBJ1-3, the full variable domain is SQTIHQWPATLVQPVGSPLSLECTVEGTSNPNLYWYRQAAGRGLQLLFYSVGIGQISSEVPQNLSASRPQDRQFILSSKKLLLSDSGFYLCAWRFGELGNTIYFGEGSWLTVV.